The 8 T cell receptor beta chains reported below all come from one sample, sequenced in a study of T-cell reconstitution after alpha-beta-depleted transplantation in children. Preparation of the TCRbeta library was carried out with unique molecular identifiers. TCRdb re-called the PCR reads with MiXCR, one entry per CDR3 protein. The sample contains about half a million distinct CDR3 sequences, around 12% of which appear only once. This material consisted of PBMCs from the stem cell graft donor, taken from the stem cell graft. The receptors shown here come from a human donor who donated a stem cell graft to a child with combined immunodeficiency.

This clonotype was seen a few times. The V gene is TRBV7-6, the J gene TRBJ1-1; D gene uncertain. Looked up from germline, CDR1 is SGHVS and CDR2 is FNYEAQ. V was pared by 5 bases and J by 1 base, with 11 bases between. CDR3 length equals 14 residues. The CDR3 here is CASSPMAANTEAFF. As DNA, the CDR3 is TGTGCCAGCAGCCCAATGGCGGCGAACACTGAAGCTTTCTTT. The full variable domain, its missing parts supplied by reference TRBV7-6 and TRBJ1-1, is GAGVSQSPRYKVTKRGQDVALRCDPISGHVSLYWYRQALGQGPEFLTYFNYEAQQDKSGLPNDRFSAERPEGSISTLTIQRTEQRDSAMYRCASSPMAANTEAFFGQGTRLTVV.

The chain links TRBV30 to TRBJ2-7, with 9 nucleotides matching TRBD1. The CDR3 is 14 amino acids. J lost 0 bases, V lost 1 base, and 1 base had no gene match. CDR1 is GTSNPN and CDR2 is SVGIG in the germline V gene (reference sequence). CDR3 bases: TGTGCCTGGAGTGGGGACAGGGTCTCCTACGAGCAGTACTTC. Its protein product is CAWSGDRVSYEQYF.

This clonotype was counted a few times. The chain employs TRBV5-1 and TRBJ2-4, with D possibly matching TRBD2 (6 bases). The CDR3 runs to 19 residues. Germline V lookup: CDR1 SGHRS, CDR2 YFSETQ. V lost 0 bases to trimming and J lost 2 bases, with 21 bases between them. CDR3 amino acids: CASSLEGGGTPGTKNIQYF. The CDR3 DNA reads TGCGCCAGCAGCTTGGAGGGCGGCGGGACCCCCGGGACCAAAAACATTCAGTACTTC.

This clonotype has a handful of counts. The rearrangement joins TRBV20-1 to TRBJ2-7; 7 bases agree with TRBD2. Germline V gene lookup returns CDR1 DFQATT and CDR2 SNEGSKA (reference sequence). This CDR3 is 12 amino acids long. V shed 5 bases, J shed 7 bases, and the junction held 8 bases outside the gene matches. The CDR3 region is CSALRWGGEQYF. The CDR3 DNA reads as TGCAGTGCTCTTCGATGGGGGGGAGAGCAGTACTTC.

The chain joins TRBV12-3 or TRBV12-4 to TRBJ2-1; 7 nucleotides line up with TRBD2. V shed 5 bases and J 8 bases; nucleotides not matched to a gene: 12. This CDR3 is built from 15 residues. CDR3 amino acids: CASSARTRGPYEQFF. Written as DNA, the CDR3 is TGTGCCAGCAGTGCCCGGACTAGAGGGCCCTATGAGCAGTTCTTC.

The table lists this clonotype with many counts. This chain's CDR3 is CASSLRQGETQYF. CDR3 in DNA: TGTGCCAGCAGTTTGAGACAAGGGGAGACCCAGTACTTC. This chain uses TRBV12-3 or TRBV12-4 with TRBJ2-5; no clear D. This CDR3 is built from 13 residues. The germline V and J ends were trimmed by 3 bases and 5 bases, with 10 bases remaining between them.

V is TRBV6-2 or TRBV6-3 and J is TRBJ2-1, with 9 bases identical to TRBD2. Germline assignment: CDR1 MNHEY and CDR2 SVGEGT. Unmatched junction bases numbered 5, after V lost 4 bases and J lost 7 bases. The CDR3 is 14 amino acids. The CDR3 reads CASSWLAGWNEQFF. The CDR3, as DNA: TGTGCCAGCAGTTGGCTAGCGGGATGGAATGAGCAGTTCTTC.

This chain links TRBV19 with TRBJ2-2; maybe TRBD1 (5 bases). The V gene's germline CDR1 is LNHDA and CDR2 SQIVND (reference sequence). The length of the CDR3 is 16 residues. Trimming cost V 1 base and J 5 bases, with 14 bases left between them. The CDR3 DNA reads TGTGCCAGTAGTATAGGAGCCAGGGCGGTGACCGGGGAGCTGTTTTTT. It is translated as CASSIGARAVTGELFF.